The entry that follows covers one T cell receptor (beta chain) sequence. The antigen is unknown. The data derive from a study of T cells in narcolepsy. TCRdb's table, derived via immunoSEQ multiplex PCR, lists solely in-frame clones and lacks some. Among 25,000 to 35,000 clones listed, 90% were seen once. Per the germline V gene, CDR1 is SGHNT and CDR2 is YYREEE (reference sequence). V gave up 2 bases and J gave up 8 bases; unmatched junction bases: 7. The CDR3 covers 15 residues. Findings and caveats of the study: Autoreactive HCRT-specific and TRIB2-specific clonotypes were marked in same-patient CSF-versus-blood CD4+ comparisons.

The sample comprised CD45RA- memory CD4+ T cells from PBMCs. The J gene is TRBJ1-4, the V gene TRBV5-4; 9 bases agree with TRBD1. This TCR was sampled from a human donor with narcolepsy. CDR3 DNA sequence: TGTGCCAGCAGCTTACCGGGACAGGGTCAAGAAAAACTGTTTTTT. Protein: CASSLPGQGQEKLFF.